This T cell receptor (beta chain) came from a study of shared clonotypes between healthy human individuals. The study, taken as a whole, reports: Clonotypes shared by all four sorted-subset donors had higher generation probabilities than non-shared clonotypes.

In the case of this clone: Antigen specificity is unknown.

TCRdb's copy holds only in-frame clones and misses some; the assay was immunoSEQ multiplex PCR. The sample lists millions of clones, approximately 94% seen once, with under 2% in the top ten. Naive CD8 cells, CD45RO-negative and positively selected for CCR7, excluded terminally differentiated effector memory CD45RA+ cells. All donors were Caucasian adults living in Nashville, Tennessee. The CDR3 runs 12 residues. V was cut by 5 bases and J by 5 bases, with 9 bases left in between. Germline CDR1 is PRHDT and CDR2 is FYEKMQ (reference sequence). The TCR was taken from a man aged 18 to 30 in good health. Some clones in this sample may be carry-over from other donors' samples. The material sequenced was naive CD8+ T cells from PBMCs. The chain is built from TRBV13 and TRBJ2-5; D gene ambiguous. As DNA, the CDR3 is TGTGCCAGCAGCCCCCATAAGGAGACCCAGTACTTC. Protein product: CASSPHKETQYF.